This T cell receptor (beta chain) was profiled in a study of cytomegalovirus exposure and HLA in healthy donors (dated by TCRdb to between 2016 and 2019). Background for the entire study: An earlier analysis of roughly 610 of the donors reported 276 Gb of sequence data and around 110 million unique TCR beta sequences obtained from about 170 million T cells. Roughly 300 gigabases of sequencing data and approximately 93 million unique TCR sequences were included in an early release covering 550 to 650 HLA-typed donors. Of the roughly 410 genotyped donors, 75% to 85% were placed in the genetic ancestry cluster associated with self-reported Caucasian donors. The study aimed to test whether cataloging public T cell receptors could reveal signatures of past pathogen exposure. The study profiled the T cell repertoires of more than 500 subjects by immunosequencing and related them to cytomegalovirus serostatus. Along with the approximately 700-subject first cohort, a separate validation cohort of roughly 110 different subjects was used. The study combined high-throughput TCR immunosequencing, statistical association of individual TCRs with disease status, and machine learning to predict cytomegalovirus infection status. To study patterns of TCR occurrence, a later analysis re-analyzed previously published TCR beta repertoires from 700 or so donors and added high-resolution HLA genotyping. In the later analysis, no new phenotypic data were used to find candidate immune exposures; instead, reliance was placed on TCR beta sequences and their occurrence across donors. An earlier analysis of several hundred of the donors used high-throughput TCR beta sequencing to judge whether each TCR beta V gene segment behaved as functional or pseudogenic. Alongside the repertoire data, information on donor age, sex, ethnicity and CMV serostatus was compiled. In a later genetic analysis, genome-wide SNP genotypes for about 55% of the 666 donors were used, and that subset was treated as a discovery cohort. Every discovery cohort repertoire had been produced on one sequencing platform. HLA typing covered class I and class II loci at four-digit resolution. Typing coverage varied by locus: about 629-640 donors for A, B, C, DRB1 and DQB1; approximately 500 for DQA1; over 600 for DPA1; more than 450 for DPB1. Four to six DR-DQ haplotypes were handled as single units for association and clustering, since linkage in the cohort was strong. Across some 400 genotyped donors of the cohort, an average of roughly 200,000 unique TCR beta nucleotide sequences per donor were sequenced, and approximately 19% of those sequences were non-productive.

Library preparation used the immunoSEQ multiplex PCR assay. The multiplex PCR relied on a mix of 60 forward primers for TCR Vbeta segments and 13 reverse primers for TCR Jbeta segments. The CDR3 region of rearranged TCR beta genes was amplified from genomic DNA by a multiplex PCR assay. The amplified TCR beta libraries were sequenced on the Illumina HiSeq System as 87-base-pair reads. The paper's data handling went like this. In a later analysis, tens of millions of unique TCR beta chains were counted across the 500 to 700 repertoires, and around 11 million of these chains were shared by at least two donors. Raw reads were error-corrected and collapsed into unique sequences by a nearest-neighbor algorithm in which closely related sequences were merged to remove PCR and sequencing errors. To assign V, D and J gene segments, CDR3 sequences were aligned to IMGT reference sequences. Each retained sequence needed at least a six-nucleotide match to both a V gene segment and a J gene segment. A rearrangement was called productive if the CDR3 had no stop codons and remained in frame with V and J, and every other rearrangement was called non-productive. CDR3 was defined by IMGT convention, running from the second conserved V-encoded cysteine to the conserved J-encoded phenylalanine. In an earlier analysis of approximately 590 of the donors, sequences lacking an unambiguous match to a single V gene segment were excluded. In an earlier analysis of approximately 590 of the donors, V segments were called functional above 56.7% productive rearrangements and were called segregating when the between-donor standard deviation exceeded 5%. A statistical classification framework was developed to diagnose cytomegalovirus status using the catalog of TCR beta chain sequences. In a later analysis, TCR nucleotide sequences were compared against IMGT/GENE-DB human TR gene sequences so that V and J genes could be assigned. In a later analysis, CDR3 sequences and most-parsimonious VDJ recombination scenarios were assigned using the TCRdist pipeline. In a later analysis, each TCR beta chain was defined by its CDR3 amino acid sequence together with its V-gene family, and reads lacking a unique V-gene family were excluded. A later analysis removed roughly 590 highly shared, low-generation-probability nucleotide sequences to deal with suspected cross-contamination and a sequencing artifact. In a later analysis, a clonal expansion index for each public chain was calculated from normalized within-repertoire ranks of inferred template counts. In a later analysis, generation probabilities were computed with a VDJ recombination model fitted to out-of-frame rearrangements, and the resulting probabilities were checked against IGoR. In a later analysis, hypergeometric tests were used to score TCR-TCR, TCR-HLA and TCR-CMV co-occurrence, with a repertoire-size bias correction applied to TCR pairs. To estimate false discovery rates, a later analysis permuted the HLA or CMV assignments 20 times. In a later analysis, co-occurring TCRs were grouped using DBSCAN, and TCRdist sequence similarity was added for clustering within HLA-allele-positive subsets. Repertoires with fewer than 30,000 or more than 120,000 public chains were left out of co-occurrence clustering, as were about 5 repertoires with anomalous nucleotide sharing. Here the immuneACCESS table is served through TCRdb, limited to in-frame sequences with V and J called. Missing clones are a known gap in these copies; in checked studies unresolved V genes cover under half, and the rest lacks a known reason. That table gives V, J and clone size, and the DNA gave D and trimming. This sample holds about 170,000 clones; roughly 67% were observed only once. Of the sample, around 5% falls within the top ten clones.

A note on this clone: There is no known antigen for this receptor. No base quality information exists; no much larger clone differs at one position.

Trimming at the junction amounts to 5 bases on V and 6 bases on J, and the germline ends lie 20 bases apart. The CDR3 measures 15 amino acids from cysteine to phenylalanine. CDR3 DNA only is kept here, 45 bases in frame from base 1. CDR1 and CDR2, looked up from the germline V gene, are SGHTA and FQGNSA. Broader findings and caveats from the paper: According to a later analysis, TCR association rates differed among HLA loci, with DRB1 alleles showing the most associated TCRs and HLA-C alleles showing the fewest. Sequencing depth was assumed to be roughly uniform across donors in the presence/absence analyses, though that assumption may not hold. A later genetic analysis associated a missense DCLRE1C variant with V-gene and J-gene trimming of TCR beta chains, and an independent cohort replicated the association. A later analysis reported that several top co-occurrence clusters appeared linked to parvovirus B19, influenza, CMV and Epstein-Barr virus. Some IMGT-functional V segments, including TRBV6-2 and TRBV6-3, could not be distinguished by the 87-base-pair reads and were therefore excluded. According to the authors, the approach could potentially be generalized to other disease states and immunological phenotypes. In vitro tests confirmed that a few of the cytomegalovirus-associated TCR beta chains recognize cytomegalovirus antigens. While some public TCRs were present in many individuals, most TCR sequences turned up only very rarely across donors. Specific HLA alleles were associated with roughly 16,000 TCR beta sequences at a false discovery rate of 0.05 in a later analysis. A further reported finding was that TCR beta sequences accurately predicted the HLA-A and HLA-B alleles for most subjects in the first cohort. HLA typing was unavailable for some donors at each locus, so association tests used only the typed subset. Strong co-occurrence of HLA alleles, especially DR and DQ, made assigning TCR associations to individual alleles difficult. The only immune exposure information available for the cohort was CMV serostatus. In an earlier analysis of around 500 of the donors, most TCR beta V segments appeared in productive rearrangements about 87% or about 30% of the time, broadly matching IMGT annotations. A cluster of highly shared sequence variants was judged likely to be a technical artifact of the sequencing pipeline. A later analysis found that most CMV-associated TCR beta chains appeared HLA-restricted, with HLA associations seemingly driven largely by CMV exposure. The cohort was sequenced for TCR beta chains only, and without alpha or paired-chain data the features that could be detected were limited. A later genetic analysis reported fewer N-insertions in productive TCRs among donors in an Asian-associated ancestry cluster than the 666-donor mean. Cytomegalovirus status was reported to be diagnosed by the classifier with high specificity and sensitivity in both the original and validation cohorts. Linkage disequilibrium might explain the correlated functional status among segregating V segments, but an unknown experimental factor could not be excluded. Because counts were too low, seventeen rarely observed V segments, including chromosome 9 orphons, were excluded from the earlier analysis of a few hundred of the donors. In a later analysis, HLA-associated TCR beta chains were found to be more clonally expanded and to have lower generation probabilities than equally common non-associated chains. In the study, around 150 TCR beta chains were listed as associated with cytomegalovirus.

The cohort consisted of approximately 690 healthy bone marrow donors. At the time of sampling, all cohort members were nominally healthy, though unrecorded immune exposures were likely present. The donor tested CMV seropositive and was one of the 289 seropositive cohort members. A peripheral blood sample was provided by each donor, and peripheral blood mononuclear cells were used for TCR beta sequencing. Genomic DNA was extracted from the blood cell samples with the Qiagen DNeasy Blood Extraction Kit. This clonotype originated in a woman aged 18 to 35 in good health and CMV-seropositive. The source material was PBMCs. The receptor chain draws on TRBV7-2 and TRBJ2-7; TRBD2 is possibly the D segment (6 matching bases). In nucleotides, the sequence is TGTGCCAGCAGCCCGCCCTCTTTGGAGCGGGCCGAGCAGTACTTC. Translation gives CASSPPSLERAEQYF.